The next 2 T cell receptor beta chains were all read from a single sample in a study of T cells in Graves' hyperthyroidism and ophthalmopathy. TCR beta CDR3 regions were amplified from RNA. RT-PCR in the first round (using the HTBI primer set) targeted the TCR CDR3. TCRdb re-derived calls from the multiplex PCR reads in MiXCR, one entry per CDR3 protein. The table records about 410,000 distinct CDR3 sequences, roughly 14% of them present only once. Sequencing used blood. The source of these receptors is a woman in her 30s with Graves' ophthalmopathy.

This clonotype was seen ten or more times. The CDR3 sequence is CASNQQGSETQYF. CDR3 DNA sequence: TGTGCCAGCAATCAACAGGGGAGCGAGACCCAGTACTTC. The chain carries TRBV6-1 and TRBJ2-5; 7 bases line up with TRBD1. The CDR3 loop spans 13 amino acids. The germline V gene encodes CDR1 MNHNS and CDR2 SASEGT. J was trimmed by 5 bases and V by 7 bases; bases with no gene match: 7.

This clonotype was detected a few times. The gene calls are TRBV30 and TRBJ2-4; 9 bases are a match to TRBD2. Germline CDR1 and CDR2: GTSNPN and SVGIG (reference sequence). Losses at the gene ends were 5 bases for V and 3 bases for J; bases not matched to a gene: 2. The CDR3 is made up of 13 amino acids. This chain's CDR3 is CAWGLASKNIQYF. The CDR3 DNA follows: TGTGCCTGGGGACTAGCGAGCAAAAACATTCAGTACTTC.